The 30 T cell receptor beta chains below were found in one sample sequenced in a study of T cells in tuberculosis. TCRdb's copy holds only in-frame clones and misses some; the assay was immunoSEQ multiplex PCR. The sample has about 58,000 clones, roughly 87% seen once; the top ten hold 20% to 25%. Sorting used thawed, overnight-rested PBMC stained with anti-CD3, a viability dye and GMM-loaded CD1B tetramer. CD1B tetramers were loaded with Rhodococcus equi-derived C32 glucose monomycolate. Sequencing used CD1b-GMM tetramer-negative cells sorted from PBMCs. These receptors were collected from an adult woman with latent tuberculosis.

V gene TRBV13 combines with J gene TRBJ2-7, with a weak D call TRBD2 (5 bases). Looked up from germline, CDR1 is PRHDT and CDR2 is FYEKMQ (reference sequence). The CDR3 sequence is 14 residues long. The V and J ends lost 4 bases and 2 bases respectively, with 12 bases between them. CDR3 sequence: CASSSTSGPYEQYF. The CDR3 DNA sequence: TGTGCCAGCAGCTCCACTAGTGGGCCCTACGAGCAGTACTTC.

The chain has TRBV11-2 and TRBJ2-7, with D perhaps TRBD2 (5 bases). The germline gives CDR1 SGHAT, CDR2 FQNNGV. V lost 2 bases to trimming and J lost 0 bases, with 17 bases between them. This CDR3 is 17 amino acids long. DNA of the CDR3: TGTGCCAGCAGCTTACCGTCAGGAAGACTAAGCTCCTACGAGCAGTACTTC. Its protein product is CASSLPSGRLSSYEQYF.

This clone was found once. V gene TRBV19 combines with J gene TRBJ1-1, with TRBD1 matching over 7 bases. J was trimmed by 0 bases and V by 3 bases; bases with no gene match: 1. The CDR3 sequence is 14 residues long. In germline, CDR1 is LNHDA, CDR2 SQIVND (reference sequence). Here the CDR3 reads CASSMTGLNTEAFF. As DNA, the CDR3 is TGTGCCAGTAGTATGACAGGGTTGAACACTGAAGCTTTCTTT. Full variable domain (remainder filled in from reference TRBV19 and TRBJ1-1): DGGITQSPKYLFRKEGQNVTLSCEQNLNHDAMYWYRQDPGQGLRLIYYSQIVNDFQKGDIAEGYSVSREKKESFPLTVTSAQKNPTAFYLCASSMTGLNTEAFFGQGTRLTVV.

The chain recombines TRBV6-5 with TRBJ2-1, with 8 bases matching TRBD1. V was pared by 4 bases and J by 3 bases, with 8 bases of the junction left unmatched. Germline CDR1 reads MNHEY; CDR2 reads SVGAGI. CDR3 length equals 16 residues. The CDR3, as DNA: TGTGCCAGCAGTTCCGCGACAGGGGCCTACTACAATGAGCAGTTCTTC. Protein sequence: CASSSATGAYYNEQFF.

This chain links TRBV25-1 with TRBJ2-1, with 7 bases fitting TRBD2. There are 16 residues in the CDR3. The junction had 10 bases not matched to a gene; V was cut back by 1 base and J by 7 bases. Germline V lookup: CDR1 MGHDK, CDR2 SYGVNS. The CDR3 sequence is CASSESRLLARNEQFF. DNA of the CDR3: TGTGCCAGCAGTGAATCACGCTTACTAGCGAGGAATGAGCAGTTCTTC. Combining the CDR3 with reference TRBV25-1 and TRBJ2-1 gives the whole variable domain EADIYQTPRYLVIGTGKKITLECSQTMGHDKMYWYQQDPGMELHLIHYSYGVNSTEKGDLSSESTVSRIRTEHFPLTLESARPSHTSQYLCASSESRLLARNEQFFGPGTRLTVL.

This chain links TRBV6-4 with TRBJ2-1; TRBD2 agrees at 11 bases. V shed 3 bases and J 4 bases; nucleotides not matched to a gene: 11. Germline V lookup: CDR1 MRHNA, CDR2 SNTAGT. The CDR3 is 18 residues long. The CDR3 spells CASSESQTGLAVYNEQFF. CDR3 DNA: TGTGCCAGCAGTGAGTCTCAAACGGGACTAGCGGTATACAATGAGCAGTTCTTC.

V is TRBV2 and J is TRBJ2-7; 7 bases match TRBD1. The CDR3 consists of 17 residues. Germline V lookup: CDR1 SNHLY, CDR2 FYNNEI. The junction had 13 bases not matched to a gene; V was cut back by 5 bases and J by 0 bases. CDR3 coding DNA: TGTGCCAGCAGTCTTTCTTCGGACAGGCGATCCTCCTACGAGCAGTACTTC. Its translation is CASSLSSDRRSSYEQYF.

This clone was seen only a few times. This chain links TRBV10-3 with TRBJ1-1; D may be TRBD1 (5 bases). Germline assignment: CDR1 ENHRY and CDR2 SYGVKD. V was cut by 0 bases and J by 7 bases, with 6 bases left in between. CDR3 size: 12 residues. DNA for the CDR3: TGTGCCATCAGTGAGTCTGACAGTGAAGCTTTCTTT. Translated: CAISESDSEAFF.

This rearrangement joins TRBV7-9 to TRBJ2-7; 9 bases are shared with TRBD1. V lost 5 bases to trimming and J lost 4 bases; unmatched junction nucleotides: 12. Per germline, CDR1 SEHNR and CDR2 FQNEAQ (reference sequence). This CDR3 has 16 amino acids. The CDR3, as DNA: TGTGCCAGCAGCACAACGCCGGGACAGGGACTTTACGAGCAGTACTTC. Translation: CASSTTPGQGLYEQYF.

The V and J genes are TRBV2 and TRBJ2-6; D gene uncertain. V lost 4 bases and J 5 bases, leaving 21 bases between the germline ends. Per the germline V gene, CDR1 is SNHLY and CDR2 is FYNNEI. This CDR3 spans 18 amino acids. The CDR3 protein is CASSAHASIQSRANVLTF. The CDR3 region has the DNA TGTGCCAGCAGTGCGCATGCTTCGATACAAAGTCGGGCCAACGTCCTGACTTTC.

This chain uses TRBV6-5 with TRBJ1-6; D is unclear. The CDR3 is 15 amino acids. Germline CDR1 reads MNHEY; CDR2 reads SVGAGI. V lost 8 bases, J lost 0 bases, and 11 bases lay in between. CDR3 sequence reads: CASSRTSSYNSPLHF. The CDR3 nucleotides are TGTGCCAGCTCCCGTACAAGCTCCTATAATTCACCCCTCCACTTT.

V is TRBV7-9 and J is TRBJ2-2; D unclear. Trimming removed 2 bases from V and 6 bases from J, with 13 bases in between. Per germline, CDR1 SEHNR and CDR2 FQNEAQ (reference sequence). The CDR3 is 15 residues long. The CDR3 here is CASSLKSTKPGELFF. The CDR3 coding sequence is TGTGCCAGCAGCTTAAAATCCACGAAGCCCGGGGAGCTGTTTTTT.

The chain combines TRBV4-1 with TRBJ1-2; 8 nucleotides agree with TRBD1. This CDR3 spans 15 amino acids. V lost 4 bases to trimming and J lost 0 bases; unmatched junction nucleotides: 4. Per germline, CDR1 MGHRA and CDR2 YSYEKL. The CDR3 sequence is CASSRLGQANYGYTF. CDR3 coding DNA: TGCGCCAGCAGCCGCCTGGGACAGGCTAACTATGGCTACACCTTC.

The gene calls are TRBV27 and TRBJ1-4; maybe TRBD1 (5 bases). Trimming stripped 0 bases from V and 8 bases from J, with 13 bases between. Germline V gene sequence: CDR1 MNHEY, CDR2 SMNVEV (reference sequence). The CDR3 spans 15 residues. The CDR3: CASSLSQGRGEKLFF. CDR3 DNA sequence: TGTGCCAGCAGTTTATCCCAGGGTAGGGGAGAAAAACTGTTTTTT. Full variable domain (outside the CDR3, taken from reference TRBV27 and TRBJ1-4): EAQVTQNPRYLITVTGKKLTVTCSQNMNHEYMSWYRQDPGLGLRQIYYSMNVEVTDKGDVPEGYKVSRKEKRNFPLILESPSPNQTSLYFCASSLSQGRGEKLFFGSGTQLSVL.

V usage is TRBV9 and J usage is TRBJ2-2; the D gene is possibly TRBD1 (6 bases). The germline gives CDR1 SGDLS, CDR2 YYNGEE. The V and J ends lost 1 base and 1 base respectively, with 11 bases between them. The CDR3 sequence is 16 residues long. The CDR3 DNA sequence: TGTGCCAGCAGCGTAAGGGGGTCCCAGAACACCGGGGAGCTGTTTTTT. Translated, it gives CASSVRGSQNTGELFF.

The V gene is TRBV30, the J gene TRBJ2-7, with 8 bases fitting TRBD1. CDR1 is GTSNPN and CDR2 is SVGIG in the germline V gene (reference sequence). CDR3 length: 12 residues. After removal of 1 base from V and 5 bases from J, the junction contained 1 base not matched to a gene. The CDR3 bases are TGTGCCTGGAGTGGGACAGGGAACGAGCAGTACTTC. It encodes CAWSGTGNEQYF.

The rearrangement links TRBV7-2 to TRBJ2-2; D is perhaps TRBD1 (6 bases). Per the germline V gene, CDR1 is SGHTA and CDR2 is FQGNSA. Trimming pared 6 bases from V and 0 bases from J, leaving 14 bases between. The CDR3 runs to 16 residues. The CDR3 DNA follows: TGTGCCAGCAGGAAAGGGACACGTCCGAACACCGGGGAGCTGTTTTTT. Amino acid sequence: CASRKGTRPNTGELFF.

The gene calls are TRBV28 and TRBJ1-5, with D possibly matching TRBD1 (5 bases). Germline values: CDR1 MDHEN, CDR2 SYDVKM. There are 15 residues in the CDR3. With 2 bases removed from V and 9 bases from J, the gap between germline ends came to 17 bases. CDR3: CASSLVTVAFLPQHF. Here the CDR3 DNA reads TGTGCCAGCAGTTTAGTGACAGTTGCTTTCTTGCCCCAGCATTTT.

The chain uses TRBV4-1 and TRBJ1-4; a weak D match, TRBD1 (6 bases). Trimming cost V 1 base and J 14 bases, with 14 bases left between them. CDR1 is MGHRA, CDR2 YSYEKL, per germline. The CDR3 sequence is 13 residues long. The CDR3 spells CASSQAGGGFLFF. The CDR3 nucleotides read TGCGCCAGCAGCCAAGCCGGCGGGGGCTTTCTGTTTTTT.

The chain combines TRBV28 with TRBJ2-7; a possible D gene is TRBD1 (7 bases). The CDR3 has 14 amino acids. The V gene lost 6 bases and the J gene lost 3 bases, with 15 bases spanning the gap. Germline assignment: CDR1 MDHEN and CDR2 SYDVKM. Here the CDR3 reads CASSPGGTLYEQYF. The CDR3 DNA sequence: TGTGCCAGCAGCCCAGGGGGGACGCTCTACGAGCAGTACTTC.

The chain links TRBV7-2 to TRBJ2-3; 7 bases fit TRBD2. CDR1 is SGHTA and CDR2 is FQGNSA in the germline V gene. V trimming: 1 base; J trimming: 4 bases; junction bases outside the gene matches: 8. The CDR3 length is 16 residues. The CDR3 DNA sequence: TGTGCCAGCAGCTTAGTTGGCGGGAGAGTGGCAGATACGCAGTATTTT. It yields the protein CASSLVGGRVADTQYF.

V usage is TRBV7-2 and J usage is TRBJ2-6, with D maybe TRBD2 (6 bases). The CDR3 spans 15 residues. V shed 4 bases and J shed 1 base, with 8 bases lying between them. The germline gives CDR1 SGHTA, CDR2 FQGNSA. The DNA of the CDR3 is TGTGCCAGCAGCTATGGGGGGTCTGGGGCCAACGTCCTGACTTTC. Translated: CASSYGGSGANVLTF.

To note about this clone: Other nucleotide sequences from this sample produce the same CDR3. The genes are TRBV19 and TRBJ1-1; TRBD1 might be the D (5 bases). This CDR3 spans 15 amino acids. CDR1 and CDR2 (germline): LNHDA, SQIVND (reference sequence). The germline V and J ends were trimmed by 3 bases and 1 base, with 12 bases remaining between them. CDR3 region: CASSIGGGTNTEAFF. DNA for the CDR3: TGTGCCAGTAGTATTGGGGGGGGAACGAACACTGAAGCTTTCTTT.

The sample holds a few counts of this clone. J is TRBJ1-4 and V is TRBV10-3, with D perhaps TRBD1 (6 bases). In germline, CDR1 is ENHRY, CDR2 SYGVKD. The ends were cut back, 3 bases at V and 4 bases at J, with 9 bases in the middle. This CDR3 is 14 amino acids long. The CDR3 reads CAISDGGFNEKLFF. Written as DNA, the CDR3 is TGTGCCATCAGTGATGGGGGCTTTAATGAAAAACTGTTTTTT.

The gene calls are TRBV4-1 and TRBJ2-6; no clear D gene. V lost 0 bases and J 3 bases, leaving 3 bases between the germline ends. The CDR3 is made up of 14 amino acids. Germline loops: CDR1 MGHRA, CDR2 YSYEKL. The CDR3 is CASSQDRGANVLTF. DNA of the CDR3: TGCGCCAGCAGCCAAGACCGTGGGGCCAACGTCCTGACTTTC.

This clone appeared once. The chain links TRBV5-6 to TRBJ1-3; D may be TRBD1 (6 bases). Trimming cost V 4 bases and J 4 bases, with 15 bases left between them. Germline V gene sequence: CDR1 SGHDT, CDR2 YYEEEE. The CDR3 loop spans 15 amino acids. The CDR3 sequence is CASSGGHWMGNTIYF. CDR3 in DNA: TGTGCCAGCAGCGGGGGACATTGGATGGGAAACACCATATATTTT.

This clone was recorded once. The chain combines TRBV4-3 with TRBJ2-3, with 7 positions matching TRBD2. The V and J ends lost 4 bases and 5 bases, in that order; junction bases with no gene match: 12. The CDR3 totals 16 residues. CDR1 is LGHNA, CDR2 YSLEER, per germline. CDR3 coding DNA: TGCGCCAGCAGCCCTAATCTGGCGGGGGTGGGAGATACGCAGTATTTT. Translation: CASSPNLAGVGDTQYF.

The count of this clone is one. The rearrangement links TRBV9 to TRBJ1-6, with D possibly being TRBD1 (5 bases). CDR1 and CDR2 from the germline V gene are SGDLS and YYNGEE. Trimming shortened V by 3 bases and J by 3 bases, and 10 bases separated the two germline ends. The CDR3 consists of 15 residues. CDR3 sequence (DNA): TGTGCCAGCAGCGGTCCGGGGGGCTATAATTCACCCCTCCACTTT. As protein: CASSGPGGYNSPLHF.

This clone came up once. J is TRBJ1-2 and V is TRBV5-1, with TRBD1 matching 7 bases. This CDR3 is 13 amino acids long. The germline gives CDR1 SGHRS, CDR2 YFSETQ. Trimming at V came to 4 bases and at J to 2 bases, leaving 2 bases not matched to a gene. CDR3 in DNA: TGCGCCAGCAGCGGGGACAGCAACTATGGCTACACCTTC. Translated, it gives CASSGDSNYGYTF. Full variable domain (rest looked up from reference TRBV5-1 and TRBJ1-2): KAGVTQTPRYLIKTRGQQVTLSCSPISGHRSVSWYQQTPGQGLQFLFEYFSETQRNKGNFPGRFSGRQFSNSRSEMNVSTLELGDSALYLCASSGDSNYGYTFGSGTRLTVV.

The V gene is TRBV4-1, the J gene TRBJ2-1, with 13 bases that match TRBD2. J lost 7 bases, V lost 4 bases, and 10 bases had no gene match. The CDR3 length is 17 residues. CDR1 is MGHRA and CDR2 is YSYEKL in the germline V gene. CDR3 bases: TGCGCCAGCAGCCCCAAACGGACTAGCGGGAGTGGTAATGAGCAGTTCTTC. This codes for CASSPKRTSGSGNEQFF.